This T cell receptor beta chain was profiled in a study of neurological immune-mediated disorders. PBMCs stored at -80 C, 2 million in total, were the source of the unsorted libraries. This CDR3 has 14 residues. Trimming took off 5 bases at V and 6 bases at J, with 16 bases between the two ends. Germline CDR1 reads SGHTA; CDR2 reads FQGTGA. Only a few counts were recorded for this clonotype. Its specificity is not known. Study-wide findings and caveats: Sharing of CDR3 amino acid sequences among expanded clones across subjects was absent, suggesting private repertoires in all groups.

TCRdb ran MiXCR on the 5' RACE reads and lists one entry per CDR3 protein. The table lists about 24,000 distinct CDR3 sequences, about an eighth of them singletons. The clonotype originates from a woman between 40 and 50 years old with HTLV-1-associated myelopathy (HAM/TSP). The specimen was PBMCs. V is TRBV7-3 and J is TRBJ1-2, with D perhaps TRBD1 (5 bases). CDR3 in amino acids: CASSPGGGTDGYTF. DNA for the CDR3: TGTGCCAGCAGCCCCGGTGGGGGAACAGATGGCTACACCTTC.